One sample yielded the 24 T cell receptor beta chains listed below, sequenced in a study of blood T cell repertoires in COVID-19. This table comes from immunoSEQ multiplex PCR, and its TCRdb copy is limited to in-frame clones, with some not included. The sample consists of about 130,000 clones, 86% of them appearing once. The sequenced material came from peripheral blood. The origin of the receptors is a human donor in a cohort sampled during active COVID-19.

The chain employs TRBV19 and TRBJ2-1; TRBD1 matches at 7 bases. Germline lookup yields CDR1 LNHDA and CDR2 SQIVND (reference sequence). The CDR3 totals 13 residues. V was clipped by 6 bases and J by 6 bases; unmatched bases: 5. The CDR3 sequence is CASSSGQFNEQFF. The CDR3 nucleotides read TGTGCCAGTAGCTCGGGACAGTTCAATGAGCAGTTCTTC. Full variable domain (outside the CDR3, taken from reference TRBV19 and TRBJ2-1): DGGITQSPKYLFRKEGQNVTLSCEQNLNHDAMYWYRQDPGQGLRLIYYSQIVNDFQKGDIAEGYSVSREKKESFPLTVTSAQKNPTAFYLCASSSGQFNEQFFGPGTRLTVL.

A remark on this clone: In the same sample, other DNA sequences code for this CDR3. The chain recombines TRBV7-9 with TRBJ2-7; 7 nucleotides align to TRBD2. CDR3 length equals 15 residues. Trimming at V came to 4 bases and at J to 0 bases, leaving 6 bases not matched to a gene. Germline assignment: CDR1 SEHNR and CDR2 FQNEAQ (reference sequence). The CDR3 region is CASSWASGRSYEQYF. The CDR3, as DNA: TGTGCCAGCAGCTGGGCTAGCGGCCGCTCCTACGAGCAGTACTTC.

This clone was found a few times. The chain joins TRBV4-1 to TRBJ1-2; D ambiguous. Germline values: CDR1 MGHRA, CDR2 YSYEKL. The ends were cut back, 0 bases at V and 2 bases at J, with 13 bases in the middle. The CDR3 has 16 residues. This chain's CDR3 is CASSQDLRQSNYGYTF. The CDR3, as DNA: TGCGCCAGCAGCCAAGATTTGCGACAATCAAACTATGGCTACACCTTC.

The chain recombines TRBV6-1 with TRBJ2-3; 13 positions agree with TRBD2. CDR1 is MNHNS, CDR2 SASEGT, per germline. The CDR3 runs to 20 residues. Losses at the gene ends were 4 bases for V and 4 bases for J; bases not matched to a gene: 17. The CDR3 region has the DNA TGTGCCAGCAGTGTCATGGCCGGGACTAGCGGGATCGGTCGGGCAGATACGCAGTATTTT. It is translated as CASSVMAGTSGIGRADTQYF.

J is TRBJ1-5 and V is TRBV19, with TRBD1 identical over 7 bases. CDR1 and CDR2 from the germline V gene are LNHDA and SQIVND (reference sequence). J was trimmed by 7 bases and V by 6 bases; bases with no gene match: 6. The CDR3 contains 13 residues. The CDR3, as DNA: TGTGCCAGTAGAGACAGGGTTGGGCAGCCCCAGCATTTT. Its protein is CASRDRVGQPQHF.

The CDR3 DNA sequence: TGCGCCAGCAGCACTACGACAGCCGGCTCTGGAAACACCATATATTTT. Its protein is CASSTTTAGSGNTIYF. V usage is TRBV5-1 and J usage is TRBJ1-3, with a weak D call TRBD1 (5 bases). Trimming removed 4 bases from V and 0 bases from J, with 14 bases in between. The CDR3 runs 16 residues. Germline CDR1 is SGHRS and CDR2 is YFSETQ.

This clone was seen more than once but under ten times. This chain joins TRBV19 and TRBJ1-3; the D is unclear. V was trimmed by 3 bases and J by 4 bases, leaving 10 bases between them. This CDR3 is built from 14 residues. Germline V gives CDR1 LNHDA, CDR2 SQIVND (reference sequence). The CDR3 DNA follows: TGTGCCAGTAGTATGGGAGGGAACGGAAACACCATATATTTT. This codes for CASSMGGNGNTIYF. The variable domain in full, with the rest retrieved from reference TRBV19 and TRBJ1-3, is DGGITQSPKYLFRKEGQNVTLSCEQNLNHDAMYWYRQDPGQGLRLIYYSQIVNDFQKGDIAEGYSVSREKKESFPLTVTSAQKNPTAFYLCASSMGGNGNTIYFGEGSWLTVV.

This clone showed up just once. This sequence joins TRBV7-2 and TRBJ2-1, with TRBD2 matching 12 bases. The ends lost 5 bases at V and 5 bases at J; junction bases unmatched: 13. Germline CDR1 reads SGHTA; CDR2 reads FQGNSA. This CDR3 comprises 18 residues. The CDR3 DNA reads TGTGCCAGCAGCGATAACATGTTCCGACTAGCGGGAGACAATGAGCAGTTCTTC. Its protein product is CASSDNMFRLAGDNEQFF. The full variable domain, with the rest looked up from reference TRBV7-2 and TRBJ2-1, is GAGVSQSPSNKVTEKGKDVELRCDPISGHTALYWYRQSLGQGLEFLIYFQGNSAPDKSGLPSDRFSAERTGGSVSTLTIQRTQQEDSAVYLCASSDNMFRLAGDNEQFFGPGTRLTVL.

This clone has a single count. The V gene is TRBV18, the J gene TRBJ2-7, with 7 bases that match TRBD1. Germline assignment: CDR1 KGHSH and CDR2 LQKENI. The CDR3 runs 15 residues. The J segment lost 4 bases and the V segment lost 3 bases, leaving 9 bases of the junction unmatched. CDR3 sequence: CASSPQTGTVYEQYF. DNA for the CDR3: TGTGCCAGCTCACCTCAAACCGGGACAGTTTACGAGCAGTACTTC. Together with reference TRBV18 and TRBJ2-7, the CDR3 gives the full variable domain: NAGVMQNPRHLVRRRGQEARLRCSPMKGHSHVYWYRQLPEEGLKFMVYLQKENIIDESGMPKERFSAEFPKEGPSILRIQQVVRGDSAAYFCASSPQTGTVYEQYFGPGTRLTVT.

CDR3 in DNA: TGCGCCAGCGGCGGGAAAAGCTCTGGGGCCAACGTCCTGACTTTC. Its protein product is CASGGKSSGANVLTF. The chain joins TRBV5-1 to TRBJ2-6; a weak D match, TRBD2 (6 bases). There are 15 residues in the CDR3. Between the trimmed V and J ends, which lost 7 bases and 0 bases, there was a span of 11 bases. Germline CDR1 and CDR2: SGHRS and YFSETQ.

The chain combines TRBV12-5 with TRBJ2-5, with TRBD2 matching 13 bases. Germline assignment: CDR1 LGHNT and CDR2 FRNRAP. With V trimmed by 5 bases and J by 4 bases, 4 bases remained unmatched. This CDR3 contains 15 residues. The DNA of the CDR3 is TGTGCTAGTGGTAAAGGACTAGCGGGAGTAGAGACCCAGTACTTC. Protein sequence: CASGKGLAGVETQYF.

CDR3 in DNA: TGTGCCAGCAACCCCCTAGGTCCAAAGACCAACACAGATACGCAGTATTTT. Its translation: CASNPLGPKTNTDTQYF. This chain joins TRBV11-2 and TRBJ2-3; D unresolved. The V gene's germline CDR1 is SGHAT and CDR2 FQNNGV. V dropped 7 bases and J dropped 2 bases, with 22 bases sitting between them. The CDR3 consists of 17 residues.

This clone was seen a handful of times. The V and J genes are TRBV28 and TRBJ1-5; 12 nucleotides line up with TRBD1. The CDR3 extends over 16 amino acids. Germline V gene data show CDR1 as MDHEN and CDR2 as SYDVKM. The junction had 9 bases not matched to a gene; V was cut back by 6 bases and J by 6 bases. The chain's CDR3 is CASRSPGQGAGQPQHF. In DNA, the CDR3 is TGTGCCAGCAGATCGCCGGGACAGGGGGCGGGTCAGCCCCAGCATTTT. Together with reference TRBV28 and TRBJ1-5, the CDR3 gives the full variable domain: DVKVTQSSRYLVKRTGEKVFLECVQDMDHENMFWYRQDPGLGLRLIYFSYDVKMKEKGDIPEGYSVSREKKERFSLILESASTNQTSMYLCASRSPGQGAGQPQHFGDGTRLSIL.

As DNA, the CDR3 is TGTGCCAGCAGCTTGGAACAGGCGAGCAGGACCTTC. Translation gives CASSLEQASRTF. The genes are TRBV7-9 and TRBJ1-2; the D gene is possibly TRBD1 (5 bases). V lost 3 bases and J lost 14, with 16 bases in between. The CDR3 is 12 amino acids. The germline gives CDR1 SEHNR, CDR2 FQNEAQ (reference sequence).

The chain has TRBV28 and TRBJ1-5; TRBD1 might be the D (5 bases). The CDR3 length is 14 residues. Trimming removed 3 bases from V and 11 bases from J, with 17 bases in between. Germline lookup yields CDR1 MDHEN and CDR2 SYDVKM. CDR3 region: CASSLEGVALSQHF. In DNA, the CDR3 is TGTGCCAGCAGTTTGGAAGGGGTGGCGTTGTCCCAGCATTTT.

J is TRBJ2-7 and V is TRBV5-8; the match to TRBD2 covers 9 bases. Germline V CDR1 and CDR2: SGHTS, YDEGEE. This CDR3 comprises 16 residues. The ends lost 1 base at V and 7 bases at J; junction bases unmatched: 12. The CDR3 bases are TGTGCCAGCAGCTTGTCGAGCTTAGCGGGAGTAGGGGAGCAGTACTTC. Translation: CASSLSSLAGVGEQYF.

CDR3 in amino acids: CASTGTGELFF. The CDR3 coding sequence is TGTGCCAGCACGGGCACCGGGGAGCTGTTTTTT. The rearrangement uses TRBV2 and TRBJ2-2; D remains ambiguous. Germline V gives CDR1 SNHLY, CDR2 FYNNEI. The CDR3 length is 11 residues. V lost 7 bases and J 4 bases, leaving 4 bases between the germline ends.

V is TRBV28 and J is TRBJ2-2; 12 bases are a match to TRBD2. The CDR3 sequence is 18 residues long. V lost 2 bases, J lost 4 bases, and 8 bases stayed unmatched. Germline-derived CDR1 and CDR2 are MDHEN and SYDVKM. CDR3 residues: CASSLLRLAGVGTGELFF. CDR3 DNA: TGTGCCAGCAGTTTACTAAGACTAGCGGGAGTAGGCACCGGGGAGCTGTTTTTT.

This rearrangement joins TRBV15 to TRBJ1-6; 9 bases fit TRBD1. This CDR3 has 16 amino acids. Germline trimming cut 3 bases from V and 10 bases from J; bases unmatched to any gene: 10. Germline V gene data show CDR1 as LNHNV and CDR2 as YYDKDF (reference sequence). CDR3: CATSSRPGTGSSPLHF. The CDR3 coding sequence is TGTGCCACCAGCAGCAGACCCGGGACAGGGAGCTCACCCCTCCACTTT. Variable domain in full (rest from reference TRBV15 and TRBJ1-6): DAMVIQNPRYQVTQFGKPVTLSCSQTLNHNVMYWYQQKSSQAPKLLFHYYDKDFNNEADTPDNFQSRRPNTSFCFLDIRSPGLGDTAMYLCATSSRPGTGSSPLHFGNGTRLTVT.

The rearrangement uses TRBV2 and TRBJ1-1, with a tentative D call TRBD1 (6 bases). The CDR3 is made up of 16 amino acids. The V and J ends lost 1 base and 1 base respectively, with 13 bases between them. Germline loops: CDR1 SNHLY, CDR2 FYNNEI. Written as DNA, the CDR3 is TGTGCCAGCAGTGAAGACGCTTTGACAGGGAACACTGAAGCTTTCTTT. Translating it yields CASSEDALTGNTEAFF.

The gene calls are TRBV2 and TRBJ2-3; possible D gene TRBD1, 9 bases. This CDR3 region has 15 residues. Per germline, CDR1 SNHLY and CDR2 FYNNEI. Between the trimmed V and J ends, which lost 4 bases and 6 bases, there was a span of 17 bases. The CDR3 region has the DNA TGTGCCAGCAGTGTTCGGGGGGGGACAGGGGATACGCAGTATTTT. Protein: CASSVRGGTGDTQYF.

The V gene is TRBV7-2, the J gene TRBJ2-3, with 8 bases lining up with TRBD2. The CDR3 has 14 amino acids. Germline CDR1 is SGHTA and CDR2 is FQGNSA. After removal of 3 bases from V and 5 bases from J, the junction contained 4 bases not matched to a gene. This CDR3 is CASSFGLAGDTQYF. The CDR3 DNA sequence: TGTGCCAGCAGCTTCGGCCTAGCGGGAGATACGCAGTATTTT.

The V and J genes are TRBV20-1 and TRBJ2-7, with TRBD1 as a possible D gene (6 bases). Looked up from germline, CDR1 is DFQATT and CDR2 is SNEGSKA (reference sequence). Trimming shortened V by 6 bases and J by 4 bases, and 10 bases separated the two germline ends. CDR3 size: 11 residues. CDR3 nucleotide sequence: TGCAGTGCCACACAGGGATACGAGCAGTACTTC. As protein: CSATQGYEQYF.

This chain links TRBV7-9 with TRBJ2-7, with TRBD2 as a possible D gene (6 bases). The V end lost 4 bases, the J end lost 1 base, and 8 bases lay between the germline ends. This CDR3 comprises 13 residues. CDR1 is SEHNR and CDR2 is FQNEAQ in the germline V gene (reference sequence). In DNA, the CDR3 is TGTGCCAGCAGCTCCGGGACTTCCTACGAGCAGTACTTC. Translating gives CASSSGTSYEQYF.